This T cell receptor beta chain was observed in a study of blood T cell repertoires in COVID-19. Germline-derived CDR1 and CDR2 are MNHEY and SMNVEV (reference sequence). V trimming: 3 bases; J trimming: 5 bases; junction bases outside the gene matches: 4. This CDR3 comprises 14 residues. This clone was seen once. Clones were read by immunoSEQ multiplex PCR, and TCRdb kept only the in-frame ones, dropping some. The table has approximately 270,000 clones, approximately 85% seen once. Patients from Seattle were sampled longitudinally, starting during active infection. The chain couples TRBV27 to TRBJ1-5; 7 positions agree with TRBD1. The receptor was derived from a human donor with COVID-19, enrolled during active disease. The donor label of this sample is uncertain. Input material: peripheral blood. The CDR3 region is CASSLTGIHQPQHF. The DNA of the CDR3 is TGTGCCAGCAGTTTGACAGGGATCCATCAGCCCCAGCATTTT.